One and the same sample provided the 26 T cell receptor beta chains below, sequenced in a study of blood T cells in healthy people across ages. For the second PCR, which ran for roughly 6 to 11 cycles, a sample-barcoded 5' primer and a J-beta primer mix were used. TCRdb analysed the 5' RACE reads with MiXCR anew, one entry per CDR3 protein. This sample has around 990,000 distinct CDR3 sequences, with roughly two fifths found just once. Sequenced input: blood. Source of these receptors: a man between 18 and 29 years old in good health.

This sequence joins TRBV6-2 or TRBV6-3 and TRBJ2-3, with 7 positions matching TRBD2. Trimming at V came to 6 bases and at J to 10 bases, leaving 4 bases not matched to a gene. Germline CDR1 reads MNHEY; CDR2 reads SVGEGT. The CDR3 has 11 amino acids. The CDR3 loop reads CASSSTSAQYF. For the CDR3, the DNA is TGTGCCAGCAGCTCCACTAGCGCGCAGTATTTT.

Only a few counts were recorded for this clonotype. The chain recombines TRBV20-1 with TRBJ1-4; D call uncertain. The germline gives CDR1 DFQATT, CDR2 SNEGSKA (reference sequence). Between the trimmed V and J ends, which lost 3 bases and 7 bases, there was a span of 3 bases. This CDR3 comprises 10 residues. Here the CDR3 DNA reads TGCAGTGCTAGTAGTGAAAAACTGTTTTTT. Its translation is CSASSEKLFF.

This clonotype was seen a handful of times. V usage is TRBV29-1 and J usage is TRBJ2-1, with D possibly called TRBD1 or TRBD2 (6 bases each). This CDR3 is built from 15 residues. Per the germline V gene, CDR1 is SQVTM and CDR2 is ANQGSEA. Trimming shortened V by 3 bases and J by 8 bases, and 20 bases separated the two germline ends. The CDR3 protein is CSVEGGRLRSDEQFF. CDR3 nucleotide sequence: TGCAGCGTTGAGGGGGGCAGGTTGCGTTCTGATGAGCAGTTCTTC.

This clonotype was counted between two and nine times. This chain links TRBV7-8 with TRBJ2-3; possibly TRBD1 for D (6 bases). Germline lookup yields CDR1 SGHVS and CDR2 FQNEAQ. V was pared by 2 bases and J by 6 bases, with 18 bases between. This CDR3 has 16 residues. In nucleotides, the CDR3 is TGTGCCAGCAGCTTAAGGGTGAGGGGGTCCCATGATACGCAGTATTTT. Its translation is CASSLRVRGSHDTQYF.

This clonotype was counted many times. This chain uses TRBV7-2 with TRBJ2-3; D is unclear. The ends were cut back, 5 bases at V and 0 bases at J, with 12 bases in the middle. CDR1 and CDR2 from the germline V gene are SGHTA and FQGNSA. This CDR3 has 15 amino acids. This chain's CDR3 is CASSLVGQSTDTQYF. The CDR3 nucleotides are TGTGCCAGCAGCCTCGTCGGCCAGAGCACAGATACGCAGTATTTT. The full variable domain, in which reference TRBV7-2 and TRBJ2-3 provide the parts outside the CDR3, is GAGVSQSPSNKVTEKGKDVELRCDPISGHTALYWYRQSLGQGLEFLIYFQGNSAPDKSGLPSDRFSAERTGGSVSTLTIQRTQQEDSAVYLCASSLVGQSTDTQYFGPGTRLTVL.

The gene calls are TRBV12-3 or TRBV12-4 and TRBJ1-1, with D uncertain. Trimming left V 8 bases short and J 4 bases short, with 11 bases between. This CDR3 comprises 12 residues. The CDR3 loop reads CASAQALTEAFF. CDR3 coding DNA: TGTGCCAGCGCCCAAGCCCTCACTGAAGCTTTCTTT.

This clonotype occurred a few times. V and J are TRBV4-1 and TRBJ2-7; no clear D. Germline loops: CDR1 MGHRA, CDR2 YSYEKL. Trimming removed 0 bases from V and 2 bases from J, with 11 bases in between. This CDR3 has 15 amino acids. In DNA, the CDR3 is TGCGCCAGCAGCCAAGATCGGGCGGTAGCCTACGAGCAGTACTTC. This gives the protein CASSQDRAVAYEQYF.

The chain uses TRBV9 and TRBJ2-3; a possible D gene is TRBD1 (5 bases). With 3 bases removed from V and 3 bases from J, the gap between germline ends came to 14 bases. Germline V lookup: CDR1 SGDLS, CDR2 YYNGEE. The CDR3 is 15 residues long. CDR3 nucleotide sequence: TGTGCCAGCAGCGCGACAGTAATGGTGACAGATACGCAGTATTTT. Protein: CASSATVMVTDTQYF.

The chain joins TRBV5-1 to TRBJ1-1; a possible D gene is TRBD1 (6 bases). The germline V and J ends were trimmed by 0 bases and 4 bases, with 16 bases remaining between them. This CDR3 is 16 amino acids long. Germline V CDR1 and CDR2: SGHRS, YFSETQ. CDR3 amino acids: CASSLADSQGTTEAFF. In DNA form, the CDR3 reads TGCGCCAGCAGCTTGGCGGACAGCCAAGGGACCACTGAAGCTTTCTTT.

This chain links TRBV13 with TRBJ2-6; a possible D gene is TRBD2 (5 bases). V gave up 2 bases and J gave up 6 bases, with 14 bases separating them. The length of the CDR3 is 16 residues. Per the germline V gene, CDR1 is PRHDT and CDR2 is FYEKMQ (reference sequence). The DNA of the CDR3 is TGTGCCAGCAGCTTACTAGCCAGTGTCGAGGCCAACGTCCTGACTTTC. Amino acids: CASSLLASVEANVLTF.

V and J are TRBV30 and TRBJ1-1; weak D call: TRBD1 (5 bases). Germline CDR1 GTSNPN, CDR2 SVGIG (reference sequence). The CDR3 has 11 residues. The V gene lost 8 bases and the J gene lost 6 bases, with 13 bases spanning the gap. The CDR3 loop reads CAGNLGAEAFF. The CDR3 coding sequence is TGTGCCGGGAATCTGGGGGCTGAAGCTTTCTTT.

The chain recombines TRBV30 with TRBJ2-1; 7 bases fit TRBD1. V trimming: 2 bases; J trimming: 15 bases; junction bases outside the gene matches: 10. The CDR3 runs to 12 residues. CDR1 and CDR2 from the germline V gene are GTSNPN and SVGIG (reference sequence). CDR3 protein: CAWSRGQWLLFF. The CDR3 DNA is TGTGCCTGGAGTCGGGGACAGTGGCTTTTGTTCTTC.

V gene TRBV3-1 combines with J gene TRBJ2-1, with D possibly called TRBD1 or TRBD2 (5 bases each). The J call may be in error: the DNA end matches TRBJ2-7 better. Germline CDR1 LGHDT, CDR2 YNNKEL (reference sequence). This CDR3 contains 14 residues. The CDR3 nucleotides are TGTGCCAGCAAGAGAGGGGCCACCTACAATGAGCAGTACTTC. Encoded protein: CASKRGATYNEQYF.

The chain combines TRBV18 with TRBJ1-1; 10 bases are shared with TRBD1. Trimming took 6 bases from V and 1 from J; bases not matched to a gene: 11. Germline V lookup: CDR1 KGHSH, CDR2 LQKENI. The CDR3 has 17 residues. The CDR3 DNA reads as TGTGCCAGCTCTCCCGTCCCGGGACAGGGGACGAACACTGAAGCTTTCTTT. Residues: CASSPVPGQGTNTEAFF.

This clonotype appeared a few times. The chain combines TRBV5-1 with TRBJ2-4, with D possibly being TRBD2 (6 bases). Trimming shortened V by 5 bases and J by 2 bases, and 8 bases separated the two germline ends. CDR1 SGHRS and CDR2 YFSETQ come from the germline V gene. There are 13 residues in the CDR3. This CDR3 reads CASRRDPKNIQYF. The CDR3 bases are TGCGCCAGCAGGCGGGACCCCAAAAACATTCAGTACTTC.

A few counts support this clonotype. This rearrangement joins TRBV14 to TRBJ2-7; tentative D call: TRBD1 (5 bases). With 5 bases removed from V and 4 bases from J, the gap between germline ends came to 18 bases. The CDR3 covers 15 residues. Germline V gene lookup returns CDR1 SGHDN and CDR2 FVKESK. The CDR3 nucleotides read TGTGCCAGCAGCTCACGCTCAGGGTTTGCGTACGAGCAGTACTTC. It specifies CASSSRSGFAYEQYF.

The chain is built from TRBV9 and TRBJ2-3; no clear D gene. Germline values: CDR1 SGDLS, CDR2 YYNGEE. V was cut by 2 bases and J by 0 bases, with 7 bases left in between. This CDR3 has 14 residues. The chain's CDR3 is CASSVFGSTDTQYF. The CDR3 nucleotides read TGTGCCAGCAGCGTCTTTGGGAGCACAGATACGCAGTATTTT.

The gene calls are TRBV4-3 and TRBJ1-6, with D possibly TRBD1 on 5 matching bases. The CDR3 covers 16 residues. Germline values: CDR1 LGHNA, CDR2 YSLEER. Trimming removed 4 bases at V and 7 bases at J, with 17 bases between. CDR3 coding DNA: TGCGCCAGCAGCCGGGGTAGGGACGGCCGAAATTCACCCCTCCACTTT. This codes for CASSRGRDGRNSPLHF.

The DNA of the CDR3 is TGCAGTGCTAGAGTCCCGTGGAAGGGTCAAGAGACCCAGTACTTC. This sequence encodes CSARVPWKGQETQYF. V is TRBV20-1 and J is TRBJ2-5; no reliable D call. The V end was cut by 1 base, the J end by 2 bases, with 14 bases between. The germline gives CDR1 DFQATT, CDR2 SNEGSKA (reference sequence). There are 15 residues in the CDR3.

The rearrangement uses TRBV10-3 and TRBJ1-4; no reliable D call. Per the germline V gene, CDR1 is ENHRY and CDR2 is SYGVKD. This CDR3 has 19 residues. V lost 0 bases, J lost 7 bases, and 24 bases lay in between. The CDR3 DNA sequence: TGTGCCATCAGTGAGTCGGGAGCCCACCATCCCTACATCGGTGAAAAACTGTTTTTT. Translating it yields CAISESGAHHPYIGEKLFF.

The rearrangement uses TRBV6-2 or TRBV6-3 and TRBJ1-4; TRBD1 matches 8 bases. V lost 5 bases to trimming and J lost 7 bases; unmatched junction nucleotides: 6. Germline loops: CDR1 MNHEY, CDR2 SVGEGT. The CDR3 is 14 amino acids. CDR3 sequence reads: CASSPDRESEKLFF. The CDR3 DNA reads TGTGCCAGCAGTCCGGACAGGGAGAGTGAAAAACTGTTTTTT.

The chain employs TRBV2 and TRBJ2-7; D possibly corresponds to TRBD1 (6 bases). The CDR3 sequence is 9 residues long. V lost 8 bases and J 9 bases, leaving 8 bases between the germline ends. The germline V gene encodes CDR1 SNHLY and CDR2 FYNNEI. CDR3 DNA sequence: TGTGCCAGCGAGACAGGGCAGTACTTC. Its translation is CASETGQYF.

V is TRBV29-1 and J is TRBJ2-2; the D is unclear. The CDR3 covers 13 residues. CDR1 and CDR2 from the germline V gene are SQVTM and ANQGSEA. V lost 4 bases and J lost 1, with 7 bases in between. CDR3: CSVVSGNTGELFF. DNA of the CDR3: TGCAGCGTTGTTTCAGGGAACACCGGGGAGCTGTTTTTT.

The chain uses TRBV16 and TRBJ1-4; D might be TRBD1 (5 bases). The germline gives CDR1 KGHSY, CDR2 FQNENV. The germline V and J ends were trimmed by 2 bases and 5 bases, with 12 bases remaining between them. This CDR3 spans 15 amino acids. The CDR3 reads CASSQGGLENEKLFF. DNA for the CDR3: TGTGCCAGCAGCCAAGGGGGACTGGAAAATGAAAAACTGTTTTTT. Full variable domain (outside the CDR3, taken from reference TRBV16 and TRBJ1-4): GEEVAQTPKHLVRGEGQKAKLYCAPIKGHSYVFWYQQVLKNEFKFLISFQNENVFDETGMPKERFSAKCLPNSPCSLEIQATKLEDSAVYFCASSQGGLENEKLFFGSGTQLSVL.

J is TRBJ1-6 and V is TRBV20-1; a weak D match, TRBD1 (5 bases). Trimming left V 3 bases short and J 2 bases short, with 20 bases between. Germline CDR1 and CDR2: DFQATT and SNEGSKA (reference sequence). The CDR3 covers 18 residues. The CDR3 bases are TGCAGTGCTAGGGGGGGACTAACAGTTGGGCCCTATAATTCACCCCTCCACTTT. Translation: CSARGGLTVGPYNSPLHF.

Details on this clonotype: Sequence at one end of the junction differs from germline and may be a read error. The CDR3 reads CSAPGQGNTKAFF. The CDR3 nucleotides are TGCAGTGCTCCGGGACAGGGAAACACTAAAGCTTTCTTT. The chain uses TRBV20-1 and TRBJ1-1, with 9 bases fitting TRBD1. Germline CDR1 and CDR2: DFQATT and SNEGSKA (reference sequence). CDR3 length: 13 residues.